Presented here are 13 T cell receptor beta chains from one specimen sequenced in a study of T-cell memory formation after mild COVID-19. TCRdb re-called the 5' RACE reads with MiXCR, one entry per CDR3 protein. The data contain around 310,000 distinct CDR3 sequences, roughly an eighth of them singletons. The sample comprised PBMCs or a T cell subset sorted from them (not recorded which). The receptors stem from a man between 18 and 29 years old who had mild COVID-19 (a few samples of this study predate the infection). Cell type and time point are not known.

This clonotype was recorded a few times. The chain has TRBV5-1 and TRBJ2-1; D gene ambiguous. The germline V gene encodes CDR1 SGHRS and CDR2 YFSETQ. V was shortened by 0 bases and J by 0 bases, with 7 bases between the two germline ends. The CDR3 runs 15 residues. DNA of the CDR3: TGCGCCAGCAGCTTGGGGAGCGCCTCCTACAATGAGCAGTTCTTC. Protein product: CASSLGSASYNEQFF.

This chain uses TRBV12-3 or TRBV12-4 with TRBJ2-2; 8 bases are a match to TRBD2. Trimming removed 3 bases from V and 4 bases from J; junction bases left unmatched: 7. The CDR3 sequence is 16 residues long. CDR3 protein: CASSFLLAGSTGELFF. CDR3 nucleotide sequence: TGTGCCAGCAGTTTCCTCCTAGCGGGCTCCACCGGGGAGCTGTTTTTT.

This clonotype has at least ten counts. V and J are TRBV12-3 or TRBV12-4 and TRBJ2-2; D gene unclear. V was pared by 2 bases and J by 3 bases, with 4 bases between. The CDR3 is 13 residues long. The CDR3 reads CASSLWDTGELFF. In nucleotides, the CDR3 is TGTGCCAGCAGTTTATGGGACACCGGGGAGCTGTTTTTT.

The V gene is TRBV7-2, the J gene TRBJ2-3; 8 positions agree with TRBD1. From germline, CDR1 is SGHTA and CDR2 FQGNSA. This CDR3 comprises 13 residues. Losses at the gene ends were 8 bases for V and 4 bases for J; bases not matched to a gene: 5. CDR3 nucleotide sequence: TGTGCCAGCGTCGCAGGGGGCGCAGATACGCAGTATTTT. It encodes CASVAGGADTQYF.

This clonotype was recorded many times. V usage is TRBV7-3 and J usage is TRBJ2-1, with TRBD1 matching 9 bases. The germline gives CDR1 SGHTA, CDR2 FQGTGA. CDR3 length: 13 residues. J gave up 5 bases and V 5 bases, and 1 base lay outside the gene matches. CDR3 in amino acids: CASSRTGDNEQFF. CDR3 bases: TGTGCCAGCAGCCGGACAGGGGACAATGAGCAGTTCTTC.

This clonotype was found many times. This chain connects TRBV7-6 to TRBJ2-1, with 12 nucleotides matching TRBD1. This CDR3 region has 17 residues. From germline, CDR1 is SGHVS and CDR2 FNYEAQ. The junction had 9 bases not matched to a gene; V was cut back by 4 bases and J by 5 bases. The CDR3 loop is CASSSQWGTGGNNEQFF. For the CDR3, the DNA is TGTGCCAGCAGCTCCCAATGGGGGACAGGGGGCAACAATGAGCAGTTCTTC. The full variable domain, completed using reference TRBV7-6 and TRBJ2-1, is GAGVSQSPRYKVTKRGQDVALRCDPISGHVSLYWYRQALGQGPEFLTYFNYEAQQDKSGLPNDRFSAERPEGSISTLTIQRTEQRDSAMYRCASSSQWGTGGNNEQFFGPGTRLTVL.

This clonotype was counted only a few times. This sequence joins TRBV5-1 and TRBJ1-4, with D tentatively TRBD1 (5 bases). The V gene's germline CDR1 is SGHRS and CDR2 YFSETQ. The CDR3 extends over 15 amino acids. With 1 base removed from V and 7 bases from J, the gap between germline ends came to 14 bases. This CDR3 is CASSLIGTPGEKLFF. The CDR3 DNA follows: TGCGCCAGCAGCTTGATCGGGACCCCCGGTGAAAAACTGTTTTTT.

This chain uses TRBV6-5 with TRBJ1-2, with TRBD1 matching over 7 bases. Germline V gene lookup returns CDR1 MNHEY and CDR2 SVGAGI. The CDR3 has 16 amino acids. V was clipped by 5 bases and J by 0 bases; unmatched bases: 9. CDR3 residues: CASSTGTDLANYGYTF. Written as DNA, the CDR3 is TGTGCCAGCAGTACGGGGACAGATTTAGCTAACTATGGCTACACCTTC.

The chain joins TRBV7-3 to TRBJ2-5; TRBD2 agrees at 9 bases. This CDR3 is built from 15 residues. The germline V gene encodes CDR1 SGHTA and CDR2 FQGTGA. V lost 5 bases to trimming and J lost 5 bases; unmatched junction nucleotides: 9. CDR3: CASSPRLAGMETQYF. CDR3 sequence (DNA): TGTGCCAGCAGCCCCCGCCTAGCGGGGATGGAGACCCAGTACTTC. Variable domain in full (rest from reference TRBV7-3 and TRBJ2-5): GAGVSQTPSNKVTEKGKYVELRCDPISGHTALYWYRQSLGQGPEFLIYFQGTGAADDSGLPNDRFFAVRPEGSVSTLKIQRTERGDSAVYLCASSPRLAGMETQYFGPGTRLLVL.

The chain has TRBV20-1 and TRBJ2-5; no definite D call. This CDR3 comprises 16 residues. Trimming removed 0 bases at V and 0 bases at J, with 14 bases between. The V gene's germline CDR1 is DFQATT and CDR2 SNEGSKA (reference sequence). The CDR3 DNA reads TGCAGTGCTAGAGATTGGGGTAGCATAAACCAAGAGACCCAGTACTTC. Amino acid sequence: CSARDWGSINQETQYF.

The chain carries TRBV29-1 and TRBJ2-3; D perhaps matches TRBD2 (5 bases). The germline V gene encodes CDR1 SQVTM and CDR2 ANQGSEA. V was cut by 0 bases and J by 3 bases, with 10 bases left in between. The CDR3 runs to 14 residues. DNA of the CDR3: TGCAGCGTTGAAGAGTGGGAGCGAACAGATACGCAGTATTTT. Translation: CSVEEWERTDTQYF.

This clonotype was found many times. V and J are TRBV7-9 and TRBJ2-7; no clear D gene. Germline lookup yields CDR1 SEHNR and CDR2 FQNEAQ (reference sequence). The CDR3 loop spans 11 amino acids. Between the trimmed V and J ends, which lost 3 bases and 5 bases, there was a span of 5 bases. The chain's CDR3 is CASSLNNEQYF. The CDR3 nucleotides read TGTGCCAGCAGCTTGAATAACGAGCAGTACTTC. The full variable domain, completed using reference TRBV7-9 and TRBJ2-7, is DTGVSQNPRHKITKRGQNVTFRCDPISEHNRLYWYRQTLGQGPEFLTYFQNEAQLEKSRLLSDRFSAERPKGSFSTLEIQRTEQGDSAMYLCASSLNNEQYFGPGTRLTVT.

This clonotype was seen a handful of times. V is TRBV14 and J is TRBJ1-1; possibly TRBD1 for D (5 bases). Trimming cost V 0 bases and J 11 bases, with 16 bases left between them. This CDR3 is 14 amino acids long. Germline V gives CDR1 SGHDN, CDR2 FVKESK. This CDR3 reads CASSQERDPQYAFF. The DNA of the CDR3 is TGTGCCAGCAGCCAAGAAAGGGACCCACAGTATGCTTTCTTT.